These T cell receptor beta chains were read from a single sample in a study of OX40 agonist ivuxolimab in advanced cancers. TCRdb's table, derived via immunoSEQ multiplex PCR, lists solely in-frame clones and lacks some. The data contain about 84,000 clones, more than 80% of them seen just once; the ten biggest clones take up roughly 2.7%. The material sequenced was CD4+ or CD8+ T cells sorted from blood, taken in a trial of the OX40 agonist ivuxolimab. The receptors originated from an adult with an advanced solid tumor such as melanoma, head and neck, liver or kidney cancer. Both conserved end residues are part of each CDR3. A D gene is named only where the DNA matches it firmly. Clone size is given for some rows only: seen once, a few or many times, or a class if the clone is expanded.

DNA: TGTGTCAGCAGCTTGCGGCAGGGGTTCGAGCAGTACTTC
CDR3: CVSSLRQGFEQYF
J: TRBJ2-7
V: TRBV5-4
size: -
D: -
length: 13

DNA: TGTGCCAGCGGATCCGGACAAATTGTCCTCCACTTT
CDR3: CASGSGQIVLHF
J: TRBJ1-6
V: TRBV28
size: -
D: -
length: 12

DNA: TGTGCCAGCAGCGTAGCTCCAGGGGCGTCCTATGGCTACACCTTC
CDR3: CASSVAPGASYGYTF
J: TRBJ1-2
V: TRBV9
size: -
D: -
length: 15

DNA: TGTGCCAGCAGTTTGGGGGAACACTATAGCAATCAGCCCCAGCATTTT
CDR3: CASSLGEHYSNQPQHF
J: TRBJ1-5
V: TRBV27
size: -
D: -
length: 16

DNA: TGTGCCAGCAGCCCCTGGGAGGGACAGAAAAACTATGGCTACACCTTC
CDR3: CASSPWEGQKNYGYTF
J: TRBJ1-2
V: TRBV2
size: few
D: TRBD1
length: 16

DNA: TGCGCCAGCAGCCAAGATAGTTGGGGGAATCAGCCCCAGCATTTT
CDR3: CASSQDSWGNQPQHF
J: TRBJ1-5
V: TRBV4-3
size: -
D: -
length: 15

DNA: TGTGCCACCAGCAGAGACCCGGGACAGTCCTACGAGCAGTACTTC
CDR3: CATSRDPGQSYEQYF
J: TRBJ2-7
V: TRBV15
size: -
D: TRBD1
length: 15

DNA: TGTGCCAGCAGCGCGGGACAGGGGACTGGTGGCTACACCTTC
CDR3: CASSAGQGTGGYTF
J: TRBJ1-2
V: TRBV7-3
size: -
D: TRBD1
length: 14

DNA: TGTGCCAGCAGCTTAGACCCCGTAAATGAGCAGTTCTTC
CDR3: CASSLDPVNEQFF
J: TRBJ2-1
V: TRBV7-2
size: -
D: -
length: 13

DNA: TGTGCCAGCACCAGATCCCAGACGGGGAACACTGAAGCTTTCTTT
CDR3: CASTRSQTGNTEAFF
J: TRBJ1-1
V: TRBV25-1
size: -
D: -
length: 15

DNA: TGCGCCAGCAGCCAGGGAGACTATGGCTACACCTTC
CDR3: CASSQGDYGYTF
J: TRBJ1-2
V: TRBV4-1
size: -
D: -
length: 12

DNA: TGTGCCAGCAGTTGGGACAGGGGAAGGGACACTGAAGCTTTCTTT
CDR3: CASSWDRGRDTEAFF
J: TRBJ1-1
V: TRBV28
size: -
D: TRBD1
length: 15

DNA: TGTGCCAGTAGAACAGGAGCCGGGCGGAATCAGCCCCAGCATTTT
CDR3: CASRTGAGRNQPQHF
J: TRBJ1-5
V: TRBV19
size: -
D: -
length: 15

DNA: TGTGCCAGTCAACCCGGACAGGGGGCGCGAACCTACGGGGATGAGCAGTTCTTC
CDR3: CASQPGQGARTYGDEQFF
J: TRBJ2-1
V: TRBV10-3
size: once
D: TRBD1
length: 18

DNA: TGTGCTAGTGGTTTGGGGGGGACGTCCGGAGAGGATGGCTACACCTTC
CDR3: CASGLGGTSGEDGYTF
J: TRBJ1-2
V: TRBV12-5
size: large
D: -
length: 16

DNA: TGTGCCAGCAGAAGAGATAGCGGGGGAGGATATACGCAGTATTTT
CDR3: CASRRDSGGGYTQYF
J: TRBJ2-3
V: TRBV6-1
size: few
D: TRBD2
length: 15

DNA: TGTGCCTGGAGACTAGCGGGGGCCAACACCGGGGAGCTGTTTTTT
CDR3: CAWRLAGANTGELFF
J: TRBJ2-2
V: TRBV30
size: -
D: TRBD2
length: 15

DNA: TGTGCCAGTAGTAATCCGAACACCGGGGAGCTGTTTTTT
CDR3: CASSNPNTGELFF
J: TRBJ2-2
V: TRBV19
size: -
D: -
length: 13

DNA: TGTGCCAGCAGTTACCCCGATTCACCCCTCCACTTT
CDR3: CASSYPDSPLHF
J: TRBJ1-6
V: TRBV6-5
size: -
D: -
length: 12

DNA: TGTGCCAGCTCACCACCGTCCCGATCCGAGACCCAGTACTTC
CDR3: CASSPPSRSETQYF
J: TRBJ2-5
V: TRBV18
size: -
D: -
length: 14

DNA: TGTGCCACCAGCAGGCGGGGATTAGGGGAAAAACTGTTTTTT
CDR3: CATSRRGLGEKLFF
J: TRBJ1-4
V: TRBV15
size: once
D: -
length: 14

DNA: TGTGCCAGCAGTTACCGGGCAGGGCCCGGCTATGGCTACACCTTC
CDR3: CASSYRAGPGYGYTF
J: TRBJ1-2
V: TRBV6-6
size: once
D: -
length: 15

DNA: TGTGCCAGCAGCGAGACTGGACTAGCGGGAGCTTACACAGATACGCAGTATTTT
CDR3: CASSETGLAGAYTDTQYF
J: TRBJ2-3
V: TRBV7-2
size: -
D: TRBD2
length: 18

DNA: TGTGCCAGCTCACCAGGTGACGGGGAAAAACTGTTTTTT
CDR3: CASSPGDGEKLFF
J: TRBJ1-4
V: TRBV18
size: -
D: -
length: 13

DNA: TGTGCCAGCAGTCCGGACACGATGAATGAAAAACTGTTTTTT
CDR3: CASSPDTMNEKLFF
J: TRBJ1-4
V: TRBV28
size: -
D: -
length: 14

DNA: TGTGCCAGCAGTGATCAGCCCCAGCATTTT
CDR3: CASSDQPQHF
J: TRBJ1-5
V: TRBV6-4
size: few
D: -
length: 10

DNA: TGTGCCAGCAGCCCGCGACTAGCGGGGGGTTGGGATACGCAGTATTTT
CDR3: CASSPRLAGGWDTQYF
J: TRBJ2-3
V: TRBV9
size: -
D: TRBD2
length: 16

DNA: TGTGCCAGCAGCAGTACAGCGGACACTGAAGCTTTCTTT
CDR3: CASSSTADTEAFF
J: TRBJ1-1
V: TRBV9
size: -
D: -
length: 13